This T cell receptor beta chain was documented in a study of blood T cell repertoires in COVID-19. The overall study: In each case, the material was cDNA or gDNA derived from T cells, B-cell-depleted T cells, or PBMCs.

Trimming took 2 bases from V and 4 from J, leaving 4 bases between them. The CDR3 runs 12 residues. Sequencing used immunoSEQ multiplex PCR; TCRdb keeps in-frame clones, though not all of them. The sample lists over 200,000 clones; about nine tenths were seen once. The J gene is TRBJ2-3, the V gene TRBV12-3 or TRBV12-4; no clear D gene. The source material was peripheral blood. The source is a man in his 60s who had recovered from COVID-19. CDR3 protein: CASSLQADTQYF. The CDR3, as DNA: TGTGCCAGCAGTTTACAGGCAGATACGCAGTATTTT.